One and the same sample provided the 21 T cell receptor beta chains below, sequenced in a study of blood T cell repertoires in COVID-19. The repertoire was sequenced with immunoSEQ multiplex PCR; TCRdb's copy has only in-frame clones and lacks some. This table has about 97,000 clones, just under 85% appearing once. The source material was peripheral blood. Receptors originate from a man aged 35 to 55 with active or convalescent COVID-19.

This clone was counted between two and nine times. This rearrangement joins TRBV2 to TRBJ1-2, with 10 bases lining up with TRBD1. After removal of 4 bases from V and 4 bases from J, the junction contained 6 bases not matched to a gene. The CDR3 is made up of 15 amino acids. In germline, CDR1 is SNHLY, CDR2 FYNNEI. CDR3 in DNA: TGTGCCAGCAGTGCGGGGACAGGGGTGGGCTATGGCTACACCTTC. Translating gives CASSAGTGVGYGYTF.

The chain combines TRBV25-1 with TRBJ1-2; D call uncertain. CDR1 MGHDK and CDR2 SYGVNS come from the germline V gene. The CDR3 runs to 13 residues. Trimming pared 3 bases from V and 0 bases from J, leaving 5 bases between. For the CDR3, the DNA is TGTGCCAGCAGTGACGGAGCTAACTATGGCTACACCTTC. It specifies CASSDGANYGYTF.

The chain couples TRBV18 to TRBJ2-4, with D possibly TRBD2 on 5 matching bases. This CDR3 has 15 residues. V shed 0 bases and J shed 1 base, with 7 bases lying between them. Germline V gene sequence: CDR1 KGHSH, CDR2 LQKENI. The CDR3: CASSPPSGAKNIQYF. DNA of the CDR3: TGTGCCAGCTCACCACCATCGGGGGCCAAAAACATTCAGTACTTC.

Details on this clone: One end of the junction varies from germline; a read error may be responsible. The chain employs TRBV6-5 and TRBJ1-6; D is possibly TRBD1 (6 bases). The CDR3 has 13 amino acids. Germline assignment: CDR1 MNHEY and CDR2 SVGAGI. The CDR3 sequence is CACRTGNNSPLHF. For the CDR3, the DNA is TGTGCCTGCAGAACAGGGAATAATTCACCCCTCCACTTT.

The rearrangement links TRBV6-1 to TRBJ2-2; TRBD2 agrees at 11 bases. V was clipped by 2 bases and J by 6 bases; unmatched bases: 2. This CDR3 spans 15 amino acids. Germline V gene sequence: CDR1 MNHNS, CDR2 SASEGT. The CDR3 sequence: CASSEFSGGAGELFF. The CDR3 nucleotides are TGTGCCAGCAGTGAATTTAGCGGGGGGGCCGGGGAGCTGTTTTTT.

CDR3 residues: CASSVALGTGQETQYF. The CDR3 nucleotides are TGTGCCAGCAGCGTAGCCCTTGGGACAGGGCAAGAGACCCAGTACTTC. This sequence joins TRBV9 and TRBJ2-5, with 9 bases fitting TRBD1. V was pared by 0 bases and J by 2 bases, with 5 bases of the junction left unmatched. The CDR3 has 16 amino acids. The germline CDR1 and CDR2 sequences are SGDLS and YYNGEE.

The V call is TRBV27, the J call TRBJ1-2, with 7 bases matching TRBD1. V lost 7 bases to trimming and J lost 1 base; unmatched junction nucleotides: 3. This CDR3 has 13 residues. CDR1 MNHEY and CDR2 SMNVEV come from the germline V gene (reference sequence). CDR3 protein: CASKGGINYGYTF. CDR3 nucleotides: TGTGCCAGCAAAGGGGGCATTAACTATGGCTACACCTTC.

V is TRBV7-6 and J is TRBJ1-1; the D is unclear. This CDR3 spans 13 amino acids. Germline assignment: CDR1 SGHVS and CDR2 FNYEAQ. V was pared by 4 bases and J by 2 bases, with 8 bases between. The CDR3: CASSSQDNTEAFF. DNA for the CDR3: TGTGCCAGCAGCTCTCAGGATAACACTGAAGCTTTCTTT.

This chain joins TRBV2 and TRBJ1-5; no firm D call. The CDR3 totals 17 residues. V dropped 6 bases and J dropped 2 bases, with 20 bases sitting between them. The germline V gene encodes CDR1 SNHLY and CDR2 FYNNEI. CDR3 nucleotide sequence: TGTGCCAGCAGCGGGGAAACACGAGGGTGGGGCAATCAGCCCCAGCATTTT. Its translation is CASSGETRGWGNQPQHF. Supplemented by reference TRBV2 and TRBJ1-5, the full variable domain reads EPEVTQTPSHQVTQMGQEVILRCVPISNHLYFYWYRQILGQKVEFLVSFYNNEISEKSEIFDDQFSVERPDGSNFTLKIRSTKLEDSAMYFCASSGETRGWGNQPQHFGDGTRLSIL.

The chain is built from TRBV14 and TRBJ2-5; D not resolved. The ends were cut back, 1 base at V and 4 bases at J, with 7 bases in the middle. Germline CDR1 SGHDN, CDR2 FVKESK. The CDR3 length is 13 residues. The CDR3 coding sequence is TGTGCCAGCAGCCAAGCACTTCCAGAGACCCAGTACTTC. Amino acid sequence: CASSQALPETQYF.

In regard to this clone: Other DNA variants within this sample encode the same CDR3. The genes are TRBV2 and TRBJ1-5, with 7 nucleotides matching TRBD1. After removal of 5 bases from V and 4 bases from J, the junction contained 5 bases not matched to a gene. Germline CDR1 is SNHLY and CDR2 is FYNNEI. CDR3 length: 14 amino acids. In nucleotides, the CDR3 is TGTGCCAGCAGTCTGGGACAGAGTAATCAGCCCCAGCATTTT. Protein: CASSLGQSNQPQHF.

The chain links TRBV6-5 to TRBJ2-7; 9 bases match TRBD1. The CDR3 has 15 residues. CDR1 and CDR2 (germline): MNHEY, SVGAGI. V shed 5 bases and J 1 base; nucleotides not matched to a gene: 6. CDR3 sequence: CASSLGTGPSYEQYF. Written as DNA, the CDR3 is TGTGCCAGCAGTCTTGGGACAGGGCCTTCCTACGAGCAGTACTTC.

The chain carries TRBV7-2 and TRBJ2-2, with 15 positions matching TRBD2. J gave up 3 bases and V 3 bases, and 8 bases lay outside the gene matches. CDR3 length: 19 amino acids. Germline CDR1 and CDR2: SGHTA and FQGNSA. This chain's CDR3 is CASSLGLGLAGGHTGELFF. The CDR3, as DNA: TGTGCCAGCAGCTTGGGTTTGGGACTAGCGGGGGGCCACACCGGGGAGCTGTTTTTT.

The rearrangement links TRBV4-1 to TRBJ1-1; the match to TRBD1 covers 9 bases. V gave up 1 base and J gave up 5 bases; unmatched junction bases: 2. Germline CDR1 MGHRA, CDR2 YSYEKL. This CDR3 is built from 14 residues. The CDR3 DNA is TGCGCCAGCAGCCAAGGGGACAGGGAAACTGAAGCTTTCTTT. Translation: CASSQGDRETEAFF.

The chain links TRBV25-1 to TRBJ2-7; no firm D call. V was shortened by 2 bases and J by 5 bases, with 7 bases between the two germline ends. This CDR3 contains 12 residues. Germline V lookup: CDR1 MGHDK, CDR2 SYGVNS. Here the CDR3 reads CASSEQTHEQYF. The CDR3 DNA follows: TGTGCCAGCAGTGAACAAACACACGAGCAGTACTTC.

The chain recombines TRBV7-6 with TRBJ1-5, with TRBD1 matching over 7 bases. Germline assignment: CDR1 SGHVS and CDR2 FNYEAQ. After removal of 1 base from V and 0 bases from J, the junction contained 3 bases not matched to a gene. There are 16 residues in the CDR3. The CDR3 sequence: CASSLVRDSSNQPQHF. In nucleotides, the CDR3 is TGTGCCAGCAGCTTAGTCCGGGACAGTAGCAATCAGCCCCAGCATTTT.

The chain recombines TRBV12-5 with TRBJ1-4; 12 nucleotides match TRBD1. CDR3 length equals 17 residues. V lost 6 bases, J lost 8 bases, and 13 bases stayed unmatched. Germline V gene lookup returns CDR1 LGHNT and CDR2 FRNRAP. CDR3 bases: TGTGCTAGTGGCCTCTCCGGGACAGGGGGCTCGGGAGAAAAACTGTTTTTT. It is translated as CASGLSGTGGSGEKLFF.

The chain couples TRBV11-2 to TRBJ1-3; a weak D match, TRBD1 (5 bases). The V gene lost 4 bases and the J gene lost 0 bases, with 10 bases spanning the gap. This CDR3 has 15 amino acids. Germline V lookup: CDR1 SGHAT, CDR2 FQNNGV. In DNA, the CDR3 is TGTGCCAGCAGCTCTTCACAGGTCTCTGGAAACACCATATATTTT. Translating gives CASSSSQVSGNTIYF.

The V gene is TRBV5-1, the J gene TRBJ2-1; TRBD2 matches at 7 bases. CDR3 length: 14 residues. Germline V lookup: CDR1 SGHRS, CDR2 YFSETQ. V lost 0 bases and J lost 9; bases outside the gene matches: 6. The CDR3 DNA reads as TGCGCCAGCAGCTTGGAGCGGGGATCCCCTGAGCAGTTCTTC. It is translated as CASSLERGSPEQFF. Combining the CDR3 with reference TRBV5-1 and TRBJ2-1 gives the whole variable domain KAGVTQTPRYLIKTRGQQVTLSCSPISGHRSVSWYQQTPGQGLQFLFEYFSETQRNKGNFPGRFSGRQFSNSRSEMNVSTLELGDSALYLCASSLERGSPEQFFGPGTRLTVL.

CDR3 DNA sequence: TGTGCCAGCAGCTCCCAGACAGAGCGGGGGGGAGAGACCCAGTACTTC. It is translated as CASSSQTERGGETQYF. The J gene is TRBJ2-5, the V gene TRBV7-2; TRBD2 agrees at 10 bases. The CDR3 length is 16 residues. V trimming: 4 bases; J trimming: 4 bases; junction bases outside the gene matches: 9. CDR1 is SGHTA, CDR2 FQGNSA, per germline.

This clone turned up a few times. This chain links TRBV12-1 with TRBJ2-7; TRBD1, the D gene given by the table, was not confirmed from the DNA. TRBV12-1 is described as a pseudogene. The CDR3 contains 16 residues. CDR3 bases: TGTGCCAGCAGCTTTCAGATCCGGACAGGGAAGTACGAGCAGTACTTC. Translated, it gives CASSFQIRTGKYEQYF.